The 8 T cell receptor beta chains given below trace back to one sample, sequenced in a study of cytomegalovirus exposure and HLA in healthy donors. The primer mix had 60 Vbeta and 13 Jbeta primers. Assay: immunoSEQ multiplex PCR; the TCRdb copy retains only in-frame clones and omits some. The data show roughly 150,000 clones, around 79% seen once. The sequencing sample was made of PBMCs. These TCRs come from a male donor in good health and CMV-seronegative.

The chain recombines TRBV6-5 with TRBJ2-7; tentatively, D is TRBD1 (6 bases). Trimming took off 6 bases at V and 5 bases at J, with 20 bases between the two ends. CDR3 length: 15 amino acids. Germline V gene data show CDR1 as MNHEY and CDR2 as SVGAGI. The CDR3 coding sequence is TGTGCCAGCAGCGAACCCCCCGGGACATCTCACGAGCAGTACTTC. Its protein product is CASSEPPGTSHEQYF.

CDR3 loop: CASSARTSGVPGSTDTQYF. The CDR3 DNA follows: TGTGCCAGCAGTGCCCGGACTAGCGGGGTACCCGGGAGCACAGATACGCAGTATTTT. The V call is TRBV6-1, the J call TRBJ2-3; 12 bases are shared with TRBD2. CDR3 size: 19 residues. The germline CDR1 and CDR2 sequences are MNHNS and SASEGT. Losses at the gene ends were 4 bases for V and 0 bases for J; bases not matched to a gene: 11.

The rearrangement uses TRBV5-1 and TRBJ2-2; D is perhaps TRBD1 (6 bases). The length of the CDR3 is 15 residues. Trimming pared 0 bases from V and 3 bases from J, leaving 9 bases between. Germline loops: CDR1 SGHRS, CDR2 YFSETQ. Here the CDR3 reads CASSLDTGYTGELFF. CDR3 nucleotides: TGCGCCAGCAGCTTGGATACAGGGTACACCGGGGAGCTGTTTTTT. Complete variable domain (other parts from reference TRBV5-1 and TRBJ2-2): KAGVTQTPRYLIKTRGQQVTLSCSPISGHRSVSWYQQTPGQGLQFLFEYFSETQRNKGNFPGRFSGRQFSNSRSEMNVSTLELGDSALYLCASSLDTGYTGELFFGEGSRLTVL.

V gene TRBV9 combines with J gene TRBJ2-2; TRBD1 matches at 10 bases. The CDR3 has 16 residues. Germline assignment: CDR1 SGDLS and CDR2 YYNGEE. The V gene end was trimmed by 1 base and the J gene end by 7 bases; junction bases not matched to a gene: 7. The CDR3 nucleotides read TGTGCCAGCAGCGTAAGCCGGGACAGGGGACGCGGGGAGCTGTTTTTT. This encodes CASSVSRDRGRGELFF.

The chain combines TRBV7-6 with TRBJ2-1; 13 bases align to TRBD2. This CDR3 has 21 amino acids. V dropped 5 bases and J dropped 0; count of bases not matched to a gene: 16. CDR1 is SGHVS, CDR2 FNYEAQ, per germline. The CDR3 is CASSLKPGTSGAMSSYNEQFF. The CDR3 coding sequence is TGTGCCAGCAGCCTAAAACCCGGGACTAGCGGGGCTATGAGCTCCTACAATGAGCAGTTCTTC. Full variable domain (rest looked up from reference TRBV7-6 and TRBJ2-1): GAGVSQSPRYKVTKRGQDVALRCDPISGHVSLYWYRQALGQGPEFLTYFNYEAQQDKSGLPNDRFSAERPEGSISTLTIQRTEQRDSAMYRCASSLKPGTSGAMSSYNEQFFGPGTRLTVL.

The chain couples TRBV30 to TRBJ2-7; 9 nucleotides agree with TRBD1. CDR1 GTSNPN and CDR2 SVGIG come from the germline V gene (reference sequence). V was pared by 4 bases and J by 9 bases, with 7 bases of the junction left unmatched. The CDR3 is made up of 12 amino acids. The CDR3: CAWTGTGNGQYF. The CDR3 DNA follows: TGTGCCTGGACAGGGACAGGGAACGGGCAGTACTTC.

The V call is TRBV6-5, the J call TRBJ2-3; D is undetermined. The CDR3 extends over 11 amino acids. V shed 7 bases and J shed 9 bases, with 11 bases lying between them. Germline V CDR1 and CDR2: MNHEY, SVGAGI. CDR3 sequence (DNA): TGTGCCAGCACCGACTCCCTGACGCAGTATTTT. It yields the protein CASTDSLTQYF.

The genes are TRBV14 and TRBJ2-5, with 7 bases aligning to TRBD1. Germline CDR1 is SGHDN and CDR2 is FVKESK. The CDR3 extends over 16 amino acids. J was trimmed by 1 base and V by 0 bases; bases with no gene match: 5. CDR3 nucleotides: TGTGCCAGCAGCCAAGAGAAAAGGGACAGCCAAGAGACCCAGTACTTC. Protein sequence: CASSQEKRDSQETQYF.